This T cell receptor (beta chain) was captured by sequencing in a study of CD8 T cells in Susac syndrome (dated by TCRdb to between 2017 and 2020). Regarding the research as a whole: Whether CD8+ T cell activation and differentiation in Susac syndrome was antigen driven was tested using repertoire sequencing.

RNA was extracted using the RNeasy kit, and roughly 0.5 to 1 microgram was reverse transcribed with random hexamers. The immunoSEQ multiplex PCR assay, which covers 54 Vbeta and 13 Jbeta segments, was used to amplify TCR beta CDR3 regions. To correct PCR amplification bias, a synthetic template baseline was used for both primer optimization and computational correction. The source study handled its data this way. Reads were assigned to V, D and J genes according to IMGT and analyzed in immunoSEQ Analyzer, with only productive sequences retained. Clonality was computed as one minus Shannon entropy normalized by log2 of the number of productive unique sequences. For each patient and control, public and private clones were evaluated among the 100 most prevalent clones. Susac-specific clones were defined as absent from healthy and MS cohorts, around 980 published viral clones and other ImmuneACCESS disease sequences. The public reads were reprocessed in TCRdb via fastp at Q25 and MiXCR, keeping in-frame beta chains. CDR3 protein duplicates are merged, each entry listing the most common genes and DNA. These V and J calls rely on TCRdb rather than the paper's analysis. This sample has over 300,000 distinct CDR3 sequences in its table, and around 90% of those were observed once. The ten top clones hold approximately 0.065% of the sample.

The full study reports these points: The TCR sequencing and HLA analysis was acknowledged to have included a relatively small number of individuals.

On this clonotype itself: Its antigen is not yet known. The input lacks base qualities; no much larger clone sits a single base away.

Taken from cysteine to phenylalanine, the CDR3 has 14 residues. Just the 42-base CDR3 DNA is kept, in frame starting at base 1. V was cut back by 0 bases and J by 6 bases, leaving a gap of 8 bases between them. CDR1 and CDR2 are read off the germline V gene as SGHDN and FVKESK. Peripheral blood CD8+ and CD4+ T cells from healthy donors, Susac syndrome patients and multiple sclerosis patients were profiled using high-throughput TCR beta sequencing. Treatment-naive patients with stable or active relapsing-remitting disease fulfilling revised McDonald criteria were used as multiple sclerosis controls. CD8+ TEMRA cells were enriched by FACS, while bulk CD8+ and CD4+ T cells were purified by magnetic negative isolation. Blood was drawn into EDTA tubes, processed within 24 hours, and PBMCs were isolated by density gradient centrifugation. PBMCs intended for TCR sequencing were cryopreserved in liquid nitrogen and thawed later in a water bath at 37 degrees C. The sorted or isolated CD4+, CD8+ and CD8+ TEMRA cells had a purity of 90% or higher.

The chain employs TRBV14 and TRBJ2-2, with an unclear D gene assignment. The source material was CD4+ T cells from PBMCs. The TCR comes from a human donor with multiple sclerosis. CDR3 region: CASSQESGPGELFF. The base sequence is TGTGCCAGCAGCCAAGAGTCCGGGCCCGGGGAGCTGTTTTTT.